The TCR beta chain under discussion was sequenced for a study of shared clonotypes between healthy human individuals. Trimming cost V 7 bases and J 2 bases; bases outside gene matches: 7. The CDR3 is made up of 15 amino acids. Germline assignment: CDR1 MNHNY and CDR2 SVGAGI (reference sequence). The assay was immunoSEQ multiplex PCR, and TCRdb's table has in-frame clones only and misses some. In the table there are about 1.5 million clones, roughly 96% of which are singletons. The receptor's source is a young man in good health. The sequenced sample was naive CD4+ T cells sorted from blood. The subset was: CD45RA+ positively selected. The V gene is TRBV6-6, the J gene TRBJ2-3, with 9 bases that match TRBD2. CDR3 in DNA: TGTGCCAGCACCCTTAGCGGGAGCTTCACAGATACGCAGTATTTT. Protein sequence: CASTLSGSFTDTQYF.